Reported below is one TCR beta chain. Its target antigen remains unknown. No base qualities exist here, and no much larger clone lies one base off it. CD4+ T cells from unexposed donors were collected before the COVID-19 pandemic (2011-2018). After more than nine days of culture, CD4+ T cells were isolated with the EasySep CD4+ T cell isolation kit. As cell number allowed, CD4+ T cells from unexposed donors were tested for reactivity to SARS-CoV-2 S and N and to four common cold coronavirus spike pools. Around 1.9 million PBMCs per well were cultured in IMDM with roughly 5% human AB serum and about 10 IU/ml IL-2. Half of the culture medium was replaced with fresh IL-2-containing medium on days 3 and 7. Each peptide culture condition was generally run in triplicate replicate wells. The leukapheresis product for the unexposed donors was obtained through commercial purchase. Ficoll-Paque PLUS gradient centrifugation was used to isolate PBMCs from either whole blood or leukapheresis product. PBMCs were either cryopreserved at -140°C or used fresh in the expansion assay. The QIAamp Micro DNA Kit was used to extract genomic DNA from the CD4+ T cells.

From the cysteine through the phenylalanine, the CDR3 covers 15 amino acids. CDR3 DNA only is kept here, 45 bases in frame from base 1. The CDR1 and CDR2 encoded by the germline V gene (reference sequence) are LNHDA and SQIVND. V is shortened by 2 bases, J by 0 bases, and the region joining them spans 8 bases. The method was the immunoSEQ multiplex PCR assay. In the source study's methods: During preprocessing, nonproductive sequences were removed, as were CDR3s that did not start with C, did not end with F or W, or were shorter than 7 amino acids. Antigen-specific clonotypes were called with the MANAFEST web app, based on expansion relative to reference and other culture wells. A clone was considered positive if significant expansion relative to the reference culture was observed in 2 of 3 replicate wells at an FDR below 0.05. To be called positive, a clone also had to show significant expansion compared with every other tandem well and an odds ratio greater than 5. CDR3 homology was measured as pairwise Levenshtein distance, computed with the stringdist R package after trimming three terminal residues from each end. TCRdb limited this immuneACCESS table to in-frame rearrangements with V and J called. A share of clones is missing; checked studies link under half to unresolved V genes, and the rest is unexplained. That table furnishes V, J and clone size, whereas the DNA furnished D and trimming. Within this sample are 20,000 to 25,000 clones, with about 80% of them counted one time only. Clones ranked in the top ten supply approximately 13% of the sample.

This record comes from a study of CD4 T cells in relation to SARS-CoV-2 and coronaviruses (TCRdb year 2021). Regarding the complete study: In the ViraFEST assay, PBMCs were cultured with antigen for 9 to 10 days, after which TCR beta CDR3s were sequenced to identify clonal expansions specific to the antigen. A different, Illumina-based TCR-beta assay was used to sequence expansion assays from other donors in the study. Using patient-derived lymphoblastoid cell lines, the shared crossreactive spike epitopes were mapped to their HLA restriction. Memory CD4+ T cell crossreactivity between SARS-CoV-2 and common cold coronavirus spike proteins was assessed at the TCR clonotype level in the study. An HIV-1 Nef peptide pool or a culture without peptide was used as the negative reference condition. The Adaptive Biotechnologies TCR-sequencing kit was used to sequence samples from three pre-COVID donors and the naive versus memory experiments, whereas other data were Illumina-based.

What the research found in general, with its limitations: Significantly weaker SARS-CoV-2-driven expansion was shown by crossreactive clones than by monoreactive clones, consistent with antigenic imprinting. In roughly two thirds of donors, memory CD4+ clonotypes turned up that crossrecognized SARS-CoV-2 and at least one common cold coronavirus spike. Because the crossreactivity analysis focused on spike protein, crossreactivity against other viral proteins was not assessed. Because no donor provided both pre-pandemic and post-infection samples, tracing the source of pre-existing responses was limited. The study was limited by small numbers of patients and tested TCRs.

This sequence uses TRBV19 and TRBJ1-3, with no reliable assignment of the D segment. Sequencing was done on a sample of CD4+ T cells from PBMCs, cultured in vitro. The TCR sequence derives from a human donor in good health. This receptor has the CDR3 CASSINWGSGNTIYF. The nucleotides read TGTGCCAGTAGTATAAACTGGGGCTCTGGAAACACCATATATTTT.